This T cell receptor (beta chain) was obtained from a study of blood T cell repertoires in COVID-19. Assay: immunoSEQ multiplex PCR; the TCRdb copy retains only in-frame clones and omits some. The repertoire holds approximately 190,000 clones, with 85% to 90% as singletons. V was clipped by 5 bases and J by 6 bases, with 10 bases between them. Germline lookup yields CDR1 LNHDA and CDR2 SQIVND (reference sequence). CDR3 size: 12 residues. V gene TRBV19 combines with J gene TRBJ1-1; D gene unclear. The clonotype was recovered from a middle-aged man with active or convalescent COVID-19. Material: peripheral blood. The CDR3 sequence is CASSSGGPEAFF. In DNA form, the CDR3 reads TGTGCCAGTAGTTCCGGCGGGCCTGAAGCTTTCTTT.